The entry below gives a single T cell receptor (beta chain) sequence along with its context. The sample comes from a study of blood T cell repertoires in COVID-19. Study-wide background: T cells, B-cell-depleted T cells, or PBMCs provided the cDNA or gDNA that served as material.

Per germline, CDR1 SEHNR and CDR2 FQNEAQ (reference sequence). This CDR3 has 12 residues. Losses at the gene ends were 5 bases for V and 8 bases for J; bases not matched to a gene: 5. Original data processing: Quantification of nucleated cells was approximated via reference gene primer amplification. Generated by immunoSEQ multiplex PCR, the TCRdb table keeps only in-frame clones and is missing some. Clone size and V and J calls were adopted from that table, with D and trimming inferred from the DNA. This table holds 260,000 or so clones, about four fifths found once. The sequence came from a middle-aged woman who had been exposed to COVID-19. The V call is TRBV7-9, the J call TRBJ1-2; 7 bases are shared with TRBD1. Sequenced: PBMCs or T cells enriched from blood (not recorded which). CDR3 bases: TGTGCCAGCAGCACCGACAGGGCCGGCTACACCTTC. As protein: CASSTDRAGYTF. Full variable domain (outside the CDR3, taken from reference TRBV7-9 and TRBJ1-2): DTGVSQNPRHKITKRGQNVTFRCDPISEHNRLYWYRQTLGQGPEFLTYFQNEAQLEKSRLLSDRFSAERPKGSFSTLEIQRTEQGDSAMYLCASSTDRAGYTFGSGTRLTVV.